Presented here are 18 T cell receptor beta chains from one specimen sequenced in a study of blood T cell repertoires in COVID-19. The assay was immunoSEQ multiplex PCR, and TCRdb's table has in-frame clones only and misses some. The sample lists tens of thousands of clones, approximately 84% occurring once. The sequenced material came from peripheral blood. Every receptor here comes from a human donor in a cohort sampled during active COVID-19.

The count of this clone is one. This chain uses TRBV28 with TRBJ1-5; tentative D call: TRBD1 (6 bases). Trimming removed 5 bases at V and 2 bases at J, with 13 bases between. CDR3 length: 15 residues. Per the germline V gene, CDR1 is MDHEN and CDR2 is SYDVKM. The CDR3 DNA follows: TGTGCCAGCAGTCAGGGTCACAGGGGCAATCAGCCCCAGCATTTT. Protein: CASSQGHRGNQPQHF.

V is TRBV6-4 and J is TRBJ2-1; TRBD2 matches 13 bases. The germline V gene has CDR1 MRHNA and CDR2 SNTAGT. With V trimmed by 4 bases and J by 0 bases, 9 bases remained unmatched. The CDR3 loop spans 19 amino acids. CDR3 sequence: CASSASGLAGTSSYNEQFF. The CDR3 DNA reads TGTGCCAGCAGTGCCTCGGGACTAGCGGGGACTAGCTCCTACAATGAGCAGTTCTTC.

The rearrangement joins TRBV6-6 to TRBJ2-5, with 10 bases matching TRBD1. Germline trimming cut 4 bases from V and 5 bases from J; bases unmatched to any gene: 1. The CDR3 covers 13 residues. Germline V gives CDR1 MNHNY, CDR2 SVGAGI (reference sequence). CDR3 in DNA: TGTGCCAGCAGTTGGACAGGGGGGGAGACCCAGTACTTC. It yields the protein CASSWTGGETQYF.

This clone has just one count. The rearrangement links TRBV7-2 to TRBJ1-2; D is possibly TRBD1 (5 bases). Looked up from germline, CDR1 is SGHTA and CDR2 is FQGNSA. Trimming took off 1 base at V and 4 bases at J, with 16 bases between the two ends. This CDR3 has 16 amino acids. The CDR3 DNA reads TGTGCCAGCAGCTTAGGGGGCCTTAAGGCAGCCTATGGCTACACCTTC. As protein: CASSLGGLKAAYGYTF.

The chain couples TRBV5-5 to TRBJ2-5; possibly TRBD1 for D (5 bases). Deletions cut 2 bases from V and 1 base from J, with 18 bases between. The germline gives CDR1 SGHKS, CDR2 YYEKEE (reference sequence). The CDR3 is 17 amino acids. CDR3 in amino acids: CASSFVMTAGFQETQYF. The CDR3 DNA sequence: TGTGCCAGCAGCTTTGTCATGACAGCCGGATTCCAAGAGACCCAGTACTTC.

This clone appeared a few times. The rearrangement links TRBV6-6 to TRBJ1-1, with D possibly being TRBD1 (5 bases). The CDR3 totals 15 residues. The V end lost 2 bases, the J end lost 2 bases, and 12 bases lay between the germline ends. Germline values: CDR1 MNHNY, CDR2 SVGAGI (reference sequence). In DNA form, the CDR3 reads TGTGCCAGCAGTTACCCAAAGACAGTAAACACTGAAGCTTTCTTT. Translated, it gives CASSYPKTVNTEAFF.

The chain recombines TRBV7-2 with TRBJ2-5; 8 positions match TRBD2. CDR1 is SGHTA, CDR2 FQGNSA, per germline. V was clipped by 4 bases and J by 5 bases; unmatched bases: 6. This CDR3 region has 14 residues. The CDR3 protein is CASSSGGRGETQYF. The CDR3 nucleotides read TGTGCCAGCAGCTCGGGGGGGCGGGGGGAGACCCAGTACTTC. The entire variable domain, with the rest obtained from reference TRBV7-2 and TRBJ2-5, is as follows: GAGVSQSPSNKVTEKGKDVELRCDPISGHTALYWYRQSLGQGLEFLIYFQGNSAPDKSGLPSDRFSAERTGGSVSTLTIQRTQQEDSAVYLCASSSGGRGETQYFGPGTRLLVL.

The gene calls are TRBV27 and TRBJ1-1; 7 bases align to TRBD1. CDR1 is MNHEY and CDR2 is SMNVEV in the germline V gene (reference sequence). The CDR3 runs to 13 residues. With V trimmed by 6 bases and J by 5 bases, 6 bases remained unmatched. CDR3 protein: CASRTYRGTEAFF. The CDR3 nucleotides are TGTGCCAGCAGAACTTACAGGGGAACTGAAGCTTTCTTT.

V is TRBV10-1 and J is TRBJ2-3; D remains ambiguous. This CDR3 comprises 15 residues. V dropped 0 bases and J dropped 6 bases, with 13 bases sitting between them. Germline CDR1 is WNHNN and CDR2 is SYGVQD (reference sequence). CDR3 sequence reads: CASSESNVLVDTQYF. CDR3 bases: TGCGCCAGCAGTGAGTCCAACGTCTTAGTGGATACGCAGTATTTT.

V and J are TRBV15 and TRBJ2-2; TRBD1 matches at 7 bases. Germline CDR1 LNHNV, CDR2 YYDKDF (reference sequence). V shed 0 bases, J shed 5 bases, and the junction held 9 bases outside the gene matches. The CDR3 is 17 residues long. In DNA form, the CDR3 reads TGTGCCACCAGCAGAGATCGCCAGGGGGACGGGACCGGGGAGCTGTTTTTT. Its protein product is CATSRDRQGDGTGELFF.

This clone occurred a few times. This chain connects TRBV4-1 to TRBJ1-5; no firm D call. V gave up 0 bases and J gave up 4 bases, with 4 bases separating them. Germline V gene lookup returns CDR1 MGHRA and CDR2 YSYEKL. The CDR3 runs to 13 residues. The CDR3 sequence is CASSQDSNQPQHF. The CDR3 DNA sequence: TGCGCCAGCAGCCAAGACAGTAATCAGCCCCAGCATTTT.

This chain uses TRBV11-2 with TRBJ2-2; TRBD2 matches 15 bases. After removal of 7 bases from V and 5 bases from J, the junction contained 8 bases not matched to a gene. CDR1 and CDR2 (germline): SGHAT, FQNNGV. The CDR3 has 17 amino acids. The CDR3 here is CASTRTSGGARTGELFF. The DNA of the CDR3 is TGTGCCAGCACCCGGACTAGCGGGGGGGCGAGAACCGGGGAGCTGTTTTTT.

The chain employs TRBV10-3 and TRBJ1-2; D is unresolved. This CDR3 has 16 residues. CDR1 is ENHRY, CDR2 SYGVKD, per germline. Trimming stripped 0 bases from V and 0 bases from J, with 11 bases between. CDR3 sequence: CAISESAAVANYGYTF. The CDR3 coding sequence is TGTGCCATCAGTGAGTCGGCAGCGGTGGCTAACTATGGCTACACCTTC.

This chain links TRBV9 with TRBJ1-4, with D maybe TRBD1 (5 bases). The CDR3 length is 14 residues. Trimming took 5 bases from V and 3 from J, leaving 11 bases between them. Germline-derived CDR1 and CDR2 are SGDLS and YYNGEE. In DNA form, the CDR3 reads TGTGCCAGCAGTCTAGGGGCGGCTAATGAAAAACTGTTTTTT. Translated, it gives CASSLGAANEKLFF.

This chain uses TRBV21-1 with TRBJ2-1; TRBD1, as called in the table, went unchecked against the DNA. TRBV21-1 is described as a pseudogene. CDR3 length equals 16 residues. The CDR3 nucleotides are TGTGCCAGCAGCGTCCGGACAGGGGGGACCTACAATGAGCAGTTCTTC. Its protein is CASSVRTGGTYNEQFF.

The V gene is TRBV11-2, the J gene TRBJ1-4; D unclear. The CDR3 spans 14 residues. Germline CDR1 and CDR2: SGHAT and FQNNGV. Trimming took off 7 bases at V and 7 bases at J, with 16 bases between the two ends. The CDR3 loop is CASTLAPRGEKLFF. The CDR3 DNA is TGTGCCAGCACTTTGGCCCCCCGGGGTGAAAAACTGTTTTTT.

This clone is a singleton in its sample. The rearrangement uses TRBV7-6 and TRBJ2-4, with TRBD1 matching over 10 bases. This CDR3 is 14 amino acids long. The V gene end was trimmed by 5 bases and the J gene end by 4 bases; junction bases not matched to a gene: 2. Per germline, CDR1 SGHVS and CDR2 FNYEAQ. The CDR3, as DNA: TGTGCCAGCAGCCCGGGACAGGGGAAAAACATTCAGTACTTC. Its translation: CASSPGQGKNIQYF. Based on the CDR3 plus reference TRBV7-6 and TRBJ2-4, the full variable domain is GAGVSQSPRYKVTKRGQDVALRCDPISGHVSLYWYRQALGQGPEFLTYFNYEAQQDKSGLPNDRFSAERPEGSISTLTIQRTEQRDSAMYRCASSPGQGKNIQYFGAGTRLSVL.

The chain uses TRBV5-6 and TRBJ2-7; D not resolved. CDR3 size: 14 residues. V lost 1 base to trimming and J lost 2 bases, with 10 bases between them. The germline V gene encodes CDR1 SGHDT and CDR2 YYEEEE. The CDR3 nucleotides are TGTGCCAGCAGCTTGAGACTCCCAGCCTACGAGCAGTACTTC. This codes for CASSLRLPAYEQYF.